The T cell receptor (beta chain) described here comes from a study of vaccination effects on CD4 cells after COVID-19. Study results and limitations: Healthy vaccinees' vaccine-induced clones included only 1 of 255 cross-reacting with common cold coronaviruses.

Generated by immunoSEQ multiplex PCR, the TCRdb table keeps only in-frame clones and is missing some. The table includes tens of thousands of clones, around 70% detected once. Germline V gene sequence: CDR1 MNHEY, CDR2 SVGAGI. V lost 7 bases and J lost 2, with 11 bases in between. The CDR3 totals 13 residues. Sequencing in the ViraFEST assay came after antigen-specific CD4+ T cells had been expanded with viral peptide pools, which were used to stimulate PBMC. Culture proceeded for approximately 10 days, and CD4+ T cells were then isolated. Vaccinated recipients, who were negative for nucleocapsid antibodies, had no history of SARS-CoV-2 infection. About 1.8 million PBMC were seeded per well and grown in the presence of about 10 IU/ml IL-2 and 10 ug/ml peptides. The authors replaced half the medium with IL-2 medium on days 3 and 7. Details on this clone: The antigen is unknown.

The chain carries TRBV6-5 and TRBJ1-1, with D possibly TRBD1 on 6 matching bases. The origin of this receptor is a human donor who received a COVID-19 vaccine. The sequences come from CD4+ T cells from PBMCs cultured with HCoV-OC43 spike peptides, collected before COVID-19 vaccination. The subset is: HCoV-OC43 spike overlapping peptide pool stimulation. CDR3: CASTWTANTEAFF. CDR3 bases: TGTGCCAGCACCTGGACAGCCAACACTGAAGCTTTCTTT.